The rows below give T cell receptor beta chains drawn from one sample of a study of cytomegalovirus exposure and HLA in healthy donors. The data were produced by immunoSEQ multiplex PCR, yet TCRdb's version contains in-frame clones alone and is incomplete. The data hold around 150,000 clones, with about 82% observed a single time. The sample comprised PBMCs. The receptors were sampled from a female donor in good health and CMV-seropositive. CDR3s include the opening cysteine and the closing phenylalanine or tryptophan. A D gene is named only where the DNA matches it firmly. Clone size appears in some rows only: once, few, many, or a class for an expanded clone.

NA	TRBJ1-4	NA	15	TRBV7-2	TGTGCCAGCAGCTCCAGCGGGGCAACTAATGAAAAACTGTTTTTT	CASSSSGATNEKLFF
NA	TRBJ2-6	NA	17	TRBV28	TGTGCCAGCAGTTTAAATCGGTATCCGTATGGGGCCAACGTCCTGACTTTC	CASSLNRYPYGANVLTF
TRBD2	TRBJ2-1	NA	12	TRBV28	TGTGCCAGCGGGCTAGCGGTTGGTGAGCAGTTCTTC	CASGLAVGEQFF
TRBD2	TRBJ2-7	NA	16	TRBV7-6	TGTGCCAGCAGCCTCGGACTAGCGGGGACCCTCTACGAGCAGTACTTC	CASSLGLAGTLYEQYF
NA	TRBJ1-3	NA	14	TRBV6-5	TGTGCCAGCAGTTACGCGGGGTCTGGAAACACCATATATTTT	CASSYAGSGNTIYF
NA	TRBJ2-7	NA	14	TRBV6-5	TGTGCCAGCAGTTACCTCCAGGGATCCTACGAGCAGTACTTC	CASSYLQGSYEQYF
TRBD1	TRBJ1-1	few	14	TRBV6-5	TGTGCCAGCAGTTCTTCCGGGACAGGGATTGAAGCTTTCTTT	CASSSSGTGIEAFF
NA	TRBJ2-7	few	13	TRBV6-1	TGTGCCAGCACAGGGGACGGCTTCTTGGAGCAGTACTTC	CASTGDGFLEQYF
TRBD1	TRBJ1-3	NA	16	TRBV10-1	TGCGCCAGCAGCTGGACAGGGCCGAGCTCTGGAAACACCATATATTTT	CASSWTGPSSGNTIYF
NA	TRBJ2-1	NA	13	TRBV5-1	TGCGCCAGCAGCCCCCTCCCCGACAATGAGCAGTTCTTC	CASSPLPDNEQFF
TRBD2	TRBJ2-1	few	15	TRBV6-1	TGTGCCAGCAGTAGGGGGGGACTAGCGGAAAATGAGCAGTTCTTC	CASSRGGLAENEQFF
TRBD1	TRBJ1-5	NA	13	TRBV27	TGTGCCAGCAGCCCTACAGGGGCGCAGCCCCAGCATTTT	CASSPTGAQPQHF
NA	TRBJ2-2	NA	10	TRBV19	TGTGCCACTAAATCCGGGGAGCTGTTTTTT	CATKSGELFF
NA	TRBJ2-6	NA	19	TRBV7-2	TGTGCCAGCAGCTTAGAGGGGCAGGGAACCTACTCTGGGGCCAACGTCCTGACTTTC	CASSLEGQGTYSGANVLTF
NA	TRBJ1-2	NA	13	TRBV7-9	TGTGCCAGCAGCCCCCCTGGCAGGGGTGGCTACACCTTC	CASSPPGRGGYTF